Here is one T cell receptor beta chain with its context. The CDR3 is 13 residues long. Germline CDR1 SQVTM, CDR2 ANQGSEA. Germline trimming cut 2 bases from V and 10 bases from J; bases unmatched to any gene: 6. The record originates from a study of blood T cell repertoires in COVID-19. Study summary: The samples span acute and convalescent COVID-19 from the United States, Italy and Spain.

Clinical history as reported by participants underpinned cohort assignment. Sequenced by immunoSEQ multiplex PCR; TCRdb stores in-frame clones only, minus some. The sample carries some 300,000 clones, around nine tenths recorded once. This TCR was recovered from a woman aged 25 to 39 who had recovered from COVID-19. The sample taken for sequencing was PBMCs or T cells enriched from blood (not recorded which). V is TRBV29-1 and J is TRBJ2-1, with TRBD2 matching 9 bases. This CDR3 is CSVERPSGAEQFF. CDR3 coding DNA: TGCAGCGTTGAAAGGCCTAGCGGGGCCGAGCAGTTCTTC.